This T cell receptor beta chain is drawn from a study of shared clonotypes between healthy human individuals. This clone occurred many times. Antigen specificity is unknown. Other DNA sequences of this sample code for an identical CDR3. Each subset's genomic DNA was split evenly across several immunoSEQ plates. Ten immunoSEQ deep assay plates were used to sequence the DNA of unsorted PBMCs. Method: immunoSEQ multiplex PCR; TCRdb's copy keeps in-frame clones and lacks some. The sample has more than 400,000 clones, 81% seen once. Study findings and constraints: Since donors were few, the genetic and exposure-history diversity represented was limited.

Researchers drew on about 90 million PBMCs for genomic DNA from unsorted samples. Material: PBMCs. The TCR sequence derives from a woman in her thirties or forties in good health. Some clones in this sample may be carry-over from other donors' samples.

The DNA of the CDR3 is TGTGCCTGGAGACCCCCTGGACAGAACTATGGCTACACCTTC. As protein: CAWRPPGQNYGYTF. This rearrangement joins TRBV30 to TRBJ1-2, with a tentative D call TRBD1 (6 bases). The V end was cut by 3 bases, the J end by 2 bases, with 13 bases between. The CDR3 totals 14 residues. The germline CDR1 and CDR2 sequences are GTSNPN and SVGIG (reference sequence).